This entry features one T cell receptor beta chain sequence. Antigen specificity is unknown. Pooled samples include second doses given at about 4 or 12 weeks. V shed 3 bases and J shed 7 bases, with 21 bases lying between them. This CDR3 contains 15 residues. Germline CDR1 GTSNPN, CDR2 SVGIG (reference sequence). Generated by immunoSEQ multiplex PCR, the TCRdb table keeps only in-frame clones and is missing some. The top ten clones hold 26% of a sample with 57,000 or so clones, about 81% of them seen once. The data were taken from a study of T cell responses to AZD1222 COVID-19 vaccine. Study-wide findings and caveats: The breadth and depth of Spike-specific TCRs increased once two AZD1222 doses had been given. In a largely white British group with more females than males, clonal diversity was possibly underestimated. Distributed over spike, vaccine-associated CD4 TCRs predominated at 160-218 and 743-854.

This clonotype was sampled from an adult who received the AZD1222 COVID-19 vaccine. The material was peripheral blood, obtained 28 days after the second AZD1222 dose. The chain uses TRBV30 and TRBJ1-2; D unresolved. The CDR3 loop is CAWSPLAGMITGYTF. CDR3 nucleotides: TGTGCCTGGAGCCCCTTGGCGGGCATGATTACTGGCTACACCTTC.